This is a list of T cell receptor beta chains from one sample in a study of T cell responses to AZD1222 COVID-19 vaccine. The data were produced by immunoSEQ multiplex PCR, yet TCRdb's version contains in-frame clones alone and is incomplete. The top ten clones hold roughly 13% of a sample with 100,000 to 150,000 clones, over 80% of them seen once. Specimen: peripheral blood, collected on day 0 of AZD1222 vaccination. Source of these receptors: an adult in good health. Each CDR3 is given with its conserved first and last residue. The D gene is left open where the match is weak. Clone sizes are given selectively: once, few, many, or a class where the clone is expanded.

d_call: TRBD1
j_call: TRBJ1-1
v_call: TRBV5-1
clone_size: NA
cdr3_aa: CASSPGTGEIWTEAFF
cdr3_nt: TGCGCCAGCAGCCCTGGGACAGGGGAGATTTGGACTGAAGCTTTCTTT

d_call: NA
j_call: TRBJ2-7
v_call: TRBV19
clone_size: few
cdr3_aa: CASSIRGVGAYEQYF
cdr3_nt: TGTGCCAGTAGTATCCGAGGAGTTGGGGCCTACGAGCAGTACTTC

d_call: TRBD1
j_call: TRBJ1-2
v_call: TRBV29-1
clone_size: NA
cdr3_aa: CSVVQGAAYGYTF
cdr3_nt: TGCAGCGTCGTACAGGGGGCCGCCTATGGCTACACCTTC

d_call: TRBD1
j_call: TRBJ2-1
v_call: TRBV19
clone_size: NA
cdr3_aa: CASINAPGQGVEQFF
cdr3_nt: TGTGCCAGTATCAACGCCCCGGGACAGGGGGTTGAGCAGTTCTTC

d_call: NA
j_call: TRBJ2-1
v_call: TRBV5-4
clone_size: NA
cdr3_aa: CASSSPYYNEQFF
cdr3_nt: TGTGCCAGCAGCTCGCCCTACTACAATGAGCAGTTCTTC

d_call: NA
j_call: TRBJ2-3
v_call: TRBV30
clone_size: NA
cdr3_aa: CAWSVGGGVRGTDTQYF
cdr3_nt: TGTGCCTGGAGTGTAGGGGGAGGGGTTCGAGGCACAGATACGCAGTATTTT

d_call: NA
j_call: TRBJ1-2
v_call: TRBV6-1
clone_size: NA
cdr3_aa: CASSEAVGYGYTF
cdr3_nt: TGTGCCAGCAGTGAAGCCGTGGGTTATGGCTACACCTTC

d_call: NA
j_call: TRBJ2-2
v_call: TRBV19
clone_size: NA
cdr3_aa: CASSYTPGGGELFF
cdr3_nt: TGTGCCAGTAGTTACACACCCGGAGGCGGGGAGCTGTTTTTT

d_call: NA
j_call: TRBJ1-1
v_call: TRBV5-1
clone_size: once
cdr3_aa: CASSLVGDTEAFF
cdr3_nt: TGCGCCAGCAGCTTGGTAGGGGACACTGAAGCTTTCTTT

d_call: TRBD1
j_call: TRBJ2-7
v_call: TRBV2
clone_size: once
cdr3_aa: CASSQDRGASYEQYF
cdr3_nt: TGTGCCAGCAGTCAGGACAGGGGGGCCTCCTACGAGCAGTACTTC

d_call: NA
j_call: TRBJ1-1
v_call: TRBV27
clone_size: NA
cdr3_aa: CASRLLGTGSNTEAFF
cdr3_nt: TGTGCCAGCAGATTATTAGGGACGGGATCGAACACTGAAGCTTTCTTT

d_call: NA
j_call: TRBJ1-2
v_call: TRBV28
clone_size: NA
cdr3_aa: CASSFDGLYGYTF
cdr3_nt: TGTGCCAGCAGTTTTGATGGTCTCTATGGCTACACCTTC

d_call: NA
j_call: TRBJ1-6
v_call: TRBV7-2
clone_size: once
cdr3_aa: CASSPGIFAYNSPLHF
cdr3_nt: TGTGCCAGCAGCCCAGGGATATTTGCCTATAATTCACCCCTCCACTTT

d_call: TRBD1
j_call: TRBJ1-2
v_call: TRBV7-9
clone_size: once
cdr3_aa: CASSLPGQGGLVDGYTF
cdr3_nt: TGTGCCAGCAGCTTACCGGGACAGGGGGGCTTGGTTGATGGCTACACCTTC

d_call: TRBD1
j_call: TRBJ1-5
v_call: TRBV19
clone_size: NA
cdr3_aa: CASSIWDRGGGQPQHF
cdr3_nt: TGTGCCAGTAGTATTTGGGACAGGGGCGGTGGCCAGCCCCAGCATTTT

d_call: NA
j_call: TRBJ2-7
v_call: TRBV12-3/TRBV12-4
clone_size: NA
cdr3_aa: CASSKPGSYEQYF
cdr3_nt: TGTGCCAGCAGTAAACCGGGGTCCTACGAGCAGTACTTC

d_call: TRBD2
j_call: TRBJ2-1
v_call: TRBV27
clone_size: NA
cdr3_aa: CASSLITLAAENNEQFF
cdr3_nt: TGTGCCAGCAGCCTAATAACACTAGCGGCCGAGAACAATGAGCAGTTCTTC

d_call: NA
j_call: TRBJ1-1
v_call: TRBV7-6
clone_size: NA
cdr3_aa: CASSSPRWGETNTEAFF
cdr3_nt: TGTGCCAGCAGCTCGCCGAGGTGGGGGGAGACGAACACTGAAGCTTTCTTT

d_call: NA
j_call: TRBJ1-2
v_call: TRBV10-2
clone_size: NA
cdr3_aa: CASSGAQGYTF
cdr3_nt: TGCGCCAGCAGTGGGGCCCAGGGCTACACCTTC

d_call: NA
j_call: TRBJ1-2
v_call: TRBV6-2/TRBV6-3
clone_size: NA
cdr3_aa: CASSHVRGSGAYGYTF
cdr3_nt: TGTGCCAGCAGTCACGTACGGGGCTCCGGGGCCTATGGCTACACCTTC

d_call: TRBD2
j_call: TRBJ2-7
v_call: TRBV3-1/TRBV3-2
clone_size: NA
cdr3_aa: CASSPRTTGAGGRPSSYEQYF
cdr3_nt: TGTGCCAGCAGCCCGCGTACTACGGGAGCGGGGGGCCGACCGAGCTCCTACGAGCAGTACTTC

d_call: NA
j_call: TRBJ2-2
v_call: TRBV4-1
clone_size: NA
cdr3_aa: CASSQDRPARGELFF
cdr3_nt: TGCGCCAGCAGCCAAGATCGTCCGGCGCGCGGGGAGCTGTTTTTT

d_call: NA
j_call: TRBJ1-1
v_call: TRBV5-4
clone_size: NA
cdr3_aa: CASSLAGPNTEAFF
cdr3_nt: TGTGCCAGCAGCTTGGCAGGACCGAACACTGAAGCTTTCTTT

d_call: TRBD1
j_call: TRBJ2-2
v_call: TRBV7-2
clone_size: once
cdr3_aa: CASSFLAGTGGPNTGELFF
cdr3_nt: TGTGCCAGCAGCTTCCTTGCCGGGACAGGGGGCCCCAACACCGGGGAGCTGTTTTTT

d_call: NA
j_call: TRBJ1-2
v_call: TRBV10-1
clone_size: NA
cdr3_aa: CASSPTRDYGYTF
cdr3_nt: TGCGCCAGCAGCCCCACAAGGGACTATGGCTACACCTTC

d_call: TRBD1
j_call: TRBJ2-1
v_call: TRBV28
clone_size: NA
cdr3_aa: CASSYRDRLFLNPTPYNEQFF
cdr3_nt: TGTGCCAGCAGTTACCGGGACAGGCTGTTTTTGAACCCTACACCGTACAATGAGCAGTTCTTC

d_call: NA
j_call: TRBJ1-2
v_call: TRBV5-1
clone_size: NA
cdr3_aa: CASSTLDRPSGYTF
cdr3_nt: TGCGCCAGCAGCACCCTCGACAGGCCATCAGGCTACACCTTC

d_call: NA
j_call: TRBJ1-4
v_call: TRBV15
clone_size: NA
cdr3_aa: CATSRGFDEKLFF
cdr3_nt: TGTGCCACCAGCAGGGGGTTTGATGAAAAACTGTTTTTT

d_call: TRBD1
j_call: TRBJ2-7
v_call: TRBV28
clone_size: NA
cdr3_aa: CASSRQGRLNYEQYF
cdr3_nt: TGTGCCAGCAGTCGACAGGGCAGGCTTAACTACGAGCAGTACTTC

d_call: NA
j_call: TRBJ2-1
v_call: TRBV6-5
clone_size: NA
cdr3_aa: CASRRSAETNEQFF
cdr3_nt: TGTGCCAGCAGGAGATCAGCGGAAACCAATGAGCAGTTCTTC

d_call: NA
j_call: TRBJ1-5
v_call: TRBV19
clone_size: NA
cdr3_aa: CASRLQSNQPQHF
cdr3_nt: TGTGCCAGTAGATTGCAAAGCAATCAGCCCCAGCATTTT

d_call: TRBD2
j_call: TRBJ2-1
v_call: TRBV4-3
clone_size: few
cdr3_aa: CASSQGVGRGQNEQFF
cdr3_nt: TGCGCCAGCAGCCAAGGGGTCGGGAGGGGCCAGAATGAGCAGTTCTTC

d_call: NA
j_call: TRBJ2-3
v_call: TRBV5-6
clone_size: NA
cdr3_aa: CASSLGSMSYTDTQYF
cdr3_nt: TGTGCCAGCAGCTTGGGTTCCATGAGTTACACAGATACGCAGTATTTT

d_call: TRBD1
j_call: TRBJ2-6
v_call: TRBV18
clone_size: once
cdr3_aa: CASSLTGLSGANVLTF
cdr3_nt: TGTGCCAGCTCACTGACAGGGCTCTCTGGGGCCAACGTCCTGACTTTC

d_call: TRBD1
j_call: TRBJ1-4
v_call: TRBV10-3
clone_size: NA
cdr3_aa: CAISRQGGEKLFF
cdr3_nt: TGTGCCATCAGTCGACAGGGCGGTGAAAAACTGTTTTTT

d_call: TRBD1
j_call: TRBJ1-6
v_call: TRBV5-1
clone_size: NA
cdr3_aa: CASTRDRGHNSPLHF
cdr3_nt: TGCGCCAGCACCAGGGACAGGGGGCATAATTCACCCCTCCACTTT

d_call: NA
j_call: TRBJ2-7
v_call: TRBV7-2
clone_size: once
cdr3_aa: CASSPTGRPYEQYF
cdr3_nt: TGTGCCAGCAGCCCGACAGGGAGGCCGTACGAGCAGTACTTC

d_call: NA
j_call: TRBJ1-4
v_call: TRBV18
clone_size: NA
cdr3_aa: CASSPGQAEKLFF
cdr3_nt: TGTGCCAGCTCACCAGGACAAGCCGAAAAACTGTTTTTT

d_call: TRBD1
j_call: TRBJ1-2
v_call: TRBV28
clone_size: NA
cdr3_aa: CASSLRGRHGYTF
cdr3_nt: TGTGCCAGCAGTTTAAGGGGGCGACATGGCTACACCTTC